Sequencing of this T cell receptor beta chain was carried out in a study of shared clonotypes between healthy human individuals. About this clone: The antigen is unknown.

CDR3 size: 15 residues. Trimming removed 4 bases from V and 4 bases from J; junction bases left unmatched: 7. Germline V gives CDR1 SGDLS, CDR2 YYNGEE. Study conclusions and caveats: Few donors limited the genetic and exposure-history diversity represented. Against clonotypes common to all four donors, non-shared ones had lower generation probabilities.

Sorted-subset replicate PCR reactions contained 150 to 200 ng DNA, corresponding to some 30,000 T cell genomes. The method was immunoSEQ multiplex PCR; TCRdb's version includes in-frame clones alone and lacks a portion of them. The table has about 1.5 million clones, more than 95% seen once. The V call is TRBV9, the J call TRBJ2-3, with 9 positions matching TRBD2. The TCR comes from a man aged 25 to 40 in good health. The specimen sequenced was naive CD4+ T cells sorted from blood. Noted subset: CD45RA+ positively selected. CDR3 DNA sequence: TGTGCCAGCAGCCTGCGACTAGCGGAGGCAGATACGCAGTATTTT. This codes for CASSLRLAEADTQYF.